A selection of T cell receptor beta chains follows, all from one sample in a study of Graves' ophthalmopathy and Graves' hyperthyroidism. TCRdb reanalysed the multiplex PCR reads using MiXCR and keeps one entry per CDR3 protein. The sample has 150,000 to 200,000 distinct CDR3 sequences, around 39% seen once; the top ten hold about 8.2%. Sequenced sample: peripheral blood. These receptors all come from a young man with Graves' ophthalmopathy. Both conserved end residues are part of each CDR3. The order of the fields is clone size, V gene, J gene, D gene, CDR3 protein, CDR3 DNA. The D gene is left open where the match is weak. The size field is filled for only some rows; it gives once, few, many or a size class.

many	TRBV10-3	TRBJ2-5	TRBD2	CAITGGPGETQYF	TGTGCCATCACGGGAGGGCCGGGTGAGACCCAGTACTTC
few	TRBV28	TRBJ1-1	.	CASSFGARGGTEAFF	TGTGCCAGCAGTTTCGGGGCGCGCGGCGGCACTGAAGCTTTCTTT
.	TRBV6-2/TRBV6-3	TRBJ1-5	.	CASSYSNMWVNQPQHF	TGTGCCAGCAGTTACTCGAATATGTGGGTCAATCAGCCCCAGCATTTT
many	TRBV12-3/TRBV12-4	TRBJ1-1	.	CASSLSGLEAFF	TGTGCCAGCAGTTTGTCGGGGCTGGAAGCTTTCTTT
many	TRBV7-7	TRBJ2-5	.	CASSLFMRETQYF	TGTGCTAGCAGCTTATTCATGAGAGAGACCCAGTACTTC
many	TRBV19	TRBJ1-1	.	CASSPGRVGGDTEAFF	TGTGCCAGTAGTCCAGGTCGGGTTGGGGGGGACACTGAAGCTTTCTTT
many	TRBV18	TRBJ1-1	TRBD1	CASSPKDRGQTEAFF	TGTGCCAGCTCACCAAAGGACAGGGGGCAAACTGAAGCTTTCTTT
many	TRBV29-1	TRBJ1-5	.	CSVAEGIHQPQHF	TGCAGCGTTGCGGAGGGAATACATCAGCCCCAGCATTTT
.	TRBV12-3/TRBV12-4	TRBJ1-1	.	CASSLSAVRAFF	TGTGCCAGCAGTTTATCGGCAGTTCGAGCTTTCTTT
.	TRBV28	TRBJ2-7	TRBD2	CASSAGVGAYEQYF	TGTGCCAGCAGTGCGGGAGTTGGAGCGTACGAGCAGTACTTC
.	TRBV27	TRBJ1-1	.	CASSSAIGAEAFF	TGTGCCAGCAGTTCGGCCATAGGGGCTGAAGCTTTCTTT
many	TRBV7-8	TRBJ2-5	.	CASRPNRRVGGETQYF	TGTGCCAGCAGACCAAACCGCCGGGTTGGAGGAGAGACCCAGTACTTC
.	TRBV28	TRBJ1-1	TRBD1	CASIAQGAHEAFF	TGTGCCAGCATTGCACAGGGGGCGCATGAAGCTTTCTTT
many	TRBV19	TRBJ2-5	.	CASRGGVGETQYF	TGTGCCAGTAGAGGGGGGGTAGGAGAGACCCAGTACTTC
once	TRBV7-2	TRBJ2-5	.	CASSLIEGRETQYF	TGTGCCAGCAGTTTAATAGAGGGCCGGGAGACCCAGTACTTC
.	TRBV5-1	TRBJ2-7	.	CASSQNRDTSYEQYF	TGCGCCAGCAGTCAGAACCGGGACACTTCCTACGAGCAGTACTTC
.	TRBV7-8	TRBJ2-7	TRBD2	CASSYIPGTSGSYEQYF	TGTGCCAGCAGCTATATCCCCGGGACTAGCGGGAGCTACGAGCAGTACTTC
once	TRBV12-3/TRBV12-4	TRBJ2-7	.	CASSSGKGPTYEQYF	TGTGCCAGCAGTTCAGGGAAAGGGCCCACGTACGAGCAGTACTTC
many	TRBV27	TRBJ2-2	.	CASSLGGDTGELFF	TGTGCCAGCAGTTTAGGGGGCGACACCGGGGAGCTGTTTTTT
many	TRBV20-1	TRBJ2-7	.	CSARDRETRYEQYF	TGCAGTGCTAGAGACAGGGAGACGCGCTACGAGCAGTACTTC
.	TRBV7-3	TRBJ2-7	.	CASSLNLRAPLPSPNEQYF	TGTGCCAGCAGCTTAAACTTGAGGGCTCCGCTACCTTCCCCCAACGAGCAGTACTTC
many	TRBV4-1	TRBJ2-5	.	CASSQVGGEETQYF	TGCGCCAGCAGCCAAGTCGGAGGAGAGGAGACCCAGTACTTC
many	TRBV29-1	TRBJ2-2	.	CSNGGGPPNTGELFF	TGCAGCAATGGGGGGGGGCCCCCGAACACCGGGGAGCTGTTTTTT
.	TRBV12-3/TRBV12-4	TRBJ2-2	TRBD2	CASTLMGGSTGELFF	TGTGCCAGCACCCTAATGGGGGGGAGCACCGGGGAGCTGTTTTTT
many	TRBV11-2	TRBJ2-7	.	CASSRAPGASYEQYF	TGTGCCAGCAGCCGGGCCCCGGGGGCCTCCTACGAGCAGTACTTC
many	TRBV12-3/TRBV12-4	TRBJ2-7	.	CASSFENYEQYF	TGTGCCAGCAGTTTCGAGAACTACGAGCAGTACTTC